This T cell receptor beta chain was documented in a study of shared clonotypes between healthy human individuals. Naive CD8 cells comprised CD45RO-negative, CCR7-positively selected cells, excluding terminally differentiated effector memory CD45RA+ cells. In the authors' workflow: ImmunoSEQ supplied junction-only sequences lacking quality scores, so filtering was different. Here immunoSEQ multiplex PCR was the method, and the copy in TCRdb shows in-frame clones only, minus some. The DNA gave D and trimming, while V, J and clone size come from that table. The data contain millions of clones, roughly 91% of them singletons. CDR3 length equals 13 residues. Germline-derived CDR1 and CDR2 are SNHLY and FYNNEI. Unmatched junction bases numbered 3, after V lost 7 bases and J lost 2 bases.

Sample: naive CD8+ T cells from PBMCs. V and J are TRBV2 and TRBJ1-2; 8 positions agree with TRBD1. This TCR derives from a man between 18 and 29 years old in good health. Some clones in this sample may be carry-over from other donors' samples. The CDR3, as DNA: TGTGCCAGCAAGGGACAGGCGAACTATGGCTACACCTTC. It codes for CASKGQANYGYTF.